This T cell receptor beta chain was recorded in a study of blood T cell repertoires in COVID-19. Study-level information: The United States, Italy and Spain supplied acute and convalescent COVID-19 samples. The analysed material was cDNA or gDNA that came from T cells, B-cell-depleted T cells, or PBMCs.

Researchers sorted participants into cohorts using their self-reported clinical history. This CDR3 comprises 15 residues. Trimming shortened V by 6 bases and J by 1 base, and 14 bases separated the two germline ends. Germline-derived CDR1 and CDR2 are MDHEN and SYDVKM. As handled by the study authors: Amplification with reference gene primers provided the estimates of nucleated cell counts. Some clones are missing from TCRdb's copy, which holds only in-frame ones; the method was immunoSEQ multiplex PCR. Clone size and V and J calls were adopted from that table, with D and trimming inferred from the DNA. Of about 270,000 clones in the sample, around 90% were seen once.

The TCR comes from a woman between 35 and 50 years old with acute COVID-19. The sample consisted of PBMCs or T cells enriched from blood (not recorded which). The rearrangement uses TRBV28 and TRBJ2-3; no reliable D call. CDR3 sequence (DNA): TGTGCCAGCAGCCAAGTCCTAGGTGGCACAGATACGCAGTATTTT. Its protein product is CASSQVLGGTDTQYF.